This T cell receptor (beta chain) was profiled in a study of T cells in Graves' hyperthyroidism and ophthalmopathy. At the level of the study: Blood was drawn when the patient was first diagnosed and still untreated.

Amplified regions were TCR beta CDR3 sequences from RNA transcripts. The study used the HTBI primer set for a first-round RT-PCR of the TCR CDR3. TCRdb independently ran MiXCR on the multiplex PCR reads; one entry per CDR3 protein. The sample includes 300,000 to 350,000 distinct CDR3 sequences, 16% seen only once; the top ten take around 34%. This clonotype was observed many times. Its antigen remains unknown. The study, taken as a whole, reports: Separating ophthalmopathy from stable hyperthyroidism was achieved by a 13 V-J model.

This CDR3 is built from 13 residues. V lost 3 bases, J lost 5 bases, and 8 bases lay in between. The germline V gene encodes CDR1 LGHDT and CDR2 YNNKEL (reference sequence). This sequence was found in a young man with Graves' hyperthyroidism. The chain employs TRBV3-1 and TRBJ2-1; D gene uncertain. Material: blood. For the CDR3, the DNA is TGTGCCAGCAGCCATACAGAGAACAATGAGCAGTTCTTC. As protein: CASSHTENNEQFF.